This TCR beta chain was captured in a study of response to subunit inactivated influenza vaccine. Findings and limits, study-wide: Seasonal influenza vaccination, on each occasion, was suggested by the authors to recruit few new T cells.

TCRdb fed the RT-PCR reads into MiXCR, producing one record per CDR3 protein. The sample has 530,000 or so distinct CDR3 sequences, 25% seen once. Germline V gene data show CDR1 as MGHRA and CDR2 as YSYEKL. V lost 0 bases and J lost 0, with 6 bases in between. This CDR3 is 16 amino acids long. A note on this clonotype: The antigen is not known.

The specimen was CD4+ T cells sorted from PBMCs, collected roughly 5 days after vaccination. The V call is TRBV4-1, the J call TRBJ1-6; the D is unclear. This receptor was identified in a man between 50 and 59 years old who received an inactivated influenza vaccine. The CDR3: CASSQDGYSYNSPLHF. The CDR3 DNA sequence: TGCGCCAGCAGCCAAGATGGTTACTCCTATAATTCACCCCTCCACTTT.